The present T cell receptor beta chain was sequenced within a study of blood T cell repertoires in COVID-19. Study information: Italy, Spain and the United States were the sources of the convalescent and acute COVID-19 samples. From T cells, B-cell-depleted T cells, or PBMCs came the material, which was cDNA or gDNA.

Repertoires were generated with immunoSEQ multiplex PCR, while TCRdb's copy carries only in-frame clones and drops some. This sample yields about 80,000 clones, of which about 72% are seen a single time; more than 15% belongs to the top ten. Looked up from germline, CDR1 is LGHDT and CDR2 is YNNKEL (reference sequence). The V gene lost 0 bases and the J gene lost 1 base, with 13 bases spanning the gap. The CDR3 has 17 residues. Sequencing was done on a sample of peripheral blood. The sequence was collected from a man between 70 and 80 years old with active or convalescent COVID-19. V and J are TRBV3-1 (or the pseudogene TRBV3-2) and TRBJ2-1, with a possible D match to TRBD2 (6 bases). This CDR3 is CASSQDRGGESYNEQFF. The CDR3 bases are TGTGCCAGCAGCCAAGATCGCGGCGGGGAGTCCTACAATGAGCAGTTCTTC.